Below, 11 T cell receptor beta chains from the same sample are listed, as sequenced in a study of cytomegalovirus exposure and HLA in healthy donors. Primers: 60 Vbeta forward and 13 Jbeta reverse. Libraries were prepared by immunoSEQ multiplex PCR; TCRdb keeps only in-frame clonotypes and omits some of them. The sample shows approximately 88,000 clones, 60% to 85% of them seen only once. The sample comprised PBMCs. The receptors here all came from a man younger than 35 in good health and CMV-seropositive.

The chain combines TRBV28 with TRBJ2-5; the match to TRBD2 covers 10 bases. V dropped 5 bases and J dropped 5; count of bases not matched to a gene: 8. Germline V gene data show CDR1 as MDHEN and CDR2 as SYDVKM. The CDR3 loop spans 15 amino acids. In nucleotides, the CDR3 is TGTGCCAGCAGTCCGTTAGCGGGAGGCACGGAGACCCAGTACTTC. This translates into CASSPLAGGTETQYF. Full variable domain (outside the CDR3, taken from reference TRBV28 and TRBJ2-5): DVKVTQSSRYLVKRTGEKVFLECVQDMDHENMFWYRQDPGLGLRLIYFSYDVKMKEKGDIPEGYSVSREKKERFSLILESASTNQTSMYLCASSPLAGGTETQYFGPGTRLLVL.

The CDR3 DNA follows: TGTGCCAGCAGTTGGGCAAGCAGGGGGTACAATGAGCAGTTCTTC. It specifies CASSWASRGYNEQFF. The chain is built from TRBV6-5 and TRBJ2-1; 7 bases agree with TRBD1. With 4 bases clipped from V and 4 bases from J, the junction kept 7 bases outside the gene matches. The CDR3 covers 15 residues. CDR1 is MNHEY and CDR2 is SVGAGI in the germline V gene.

In this sample, this clone turned up a few times. The chain is built from TRBV10-3 and TRBJ2-3; 10 nucleotides agree with TRBD1. This CDR3 comprises 16 residues. The junction had 8 bases not matched to a gene; V was cut back by 4 bases and J by 4 bases. In germline, CDR1 is ENHRY, CDR2 SYGVKD. The CDR3 loop reads CAISVSGQGRSDTQYF. Here the CDR3 DNA reads TGTGCCATCAGTGTTTCGGGACAGGGGCGGTCAGATACGCAGTATTTT.

The rearrangement links TRBV27 to TRBJ1-1; 8 bases map to TRBD1. This CDR3 spans 13 amino acids. V lost 4 bases and J lost 6; bases outside the gene matches: 4. Germline-derived CDR1 and CDR2 are MNHEY and SMNVEV (reference sequence). In nucleotides, the CDR3 is TGTGCCAGCAGTTCGAACAGGGGGTCTGAAGCTTTCTTT. Translated, it gives CASSSNRGSEAFF.

The V and J genes are TRBV28 and TRBJ2-7, with 9 bases that match TRBD1. The CDR3 spans 14 residues. After removal of 2 bases from V and 3 bases from J, the junction contained 2 bases not matched to a gene. Germline V gene lookup returns CDR1 MDHEN and CDR2 SYDVKM. The chain's CDR3 is CASSLRGQGYEQYF. In DNA form, the CDR3 reads TGTGCCAGCAGTTTAAGGGGACAGGGCTACGAGCAGTACTTC.

This rearrangement joins TRBV11-2 to TRBJ1-5; D is perhaps TRBD1 (6 bases). This CDR3 has 15 amino acids. Germline assignment: CDR1 SGHAT and CDR2 FQNNGV. Trimming shortened V by 5 bases and J by 3 bases, and 14 bases separated the two germline ends. The CDR3 loop reads CASSKTGQNNQPQHF. CDR3 nucleotides: TGTGCCAGCAGCAAAACTGGACAGAACAATCAGCCCCAGCATTTT.

J is TRBJ2-2 and V is TRBV2; 14 bases are shared with TRBD2. CDR3 length: 15 amino acids. Losses at the gene ends were 6 bases for V and 7 bases for J; bases not matched to a gene: 4. CDR1 and CDR2 from the germline V gene are SNHLY and FYNNEI. CDR3 loop: CASRGTSGSNGELFF. The CDR3 DNA reads as TGTGCCAGCAGAGGGACTAGCGGGAGTAACGGGGAGCTGTTTTTT.

The CDR3 DNA is TGCAGCGCCACAAACAGGGTCTCAGAGCAGTACTTC. This codes for CSATNRVSEQYF. This chain joins TRBV29-1 and TRBJ2-7; a weak D match, TRBD1 (6 bases). Trimming shortened V by 7 bases and J by 7 bases, and 17 bases separated the two germline ends. CDR1 is SQVTM and CDR2 is ANQGSEA in the germline V gene. The CDR3 contains 12 residues.

V usage is TRBV4-1 and J usage is TRBJ2-5; possibly TRBD2 for D (5 bases). The length of the CDR3 is 13 residues. The V gene's germline CDR1 is MGHRA and CDR2 YSYEKL. Trimming shortened V by 4 bases and J by 5 bases, and 11 bases separated the two germline ends. The CDR3 spells CASSPPGSETQYF. CDR3 in DNA: TGCGCCAGCAGCCCCCCGGGGTCCGAGACCCAGTACTTC.

A remark on this clone: Additional DNA sequences in this sample encode the identical CDR3. The chain links TRBV6-5 to TRBJ1-5, with D uncertain. V was cut by 0 bases and J by 6 bases, with 6 bases left in between. Germline V gene sequence: CDR1 MNHEY, CDR2 SVGAGI. This CDR3 spans 13 amino acids. The CDR3 here is CASSYSRAQPQHF. The DNA for the CDR3 is TGTGCCAGCAGTTACTCGCGGGCTCAGCCCCAGCATTTT.

The V gene is TRBV6-5, the J gene TRBJ1-1, with D possibly TRBD1 on 6 matching bases. The CDR3 loop spans 13 amino acids. Trimming took off 6 bases at V and 11 bases at J, with 19 bases between the two ends. Per germline, CDR1 MNHEY and CDR2 SVGAGI. CDR3 DNA: TGTGCCAGCAGCCCGGGACACACGGTGGGGGCTTTCTTT. Translated, it gives CASSPGHTVGAFF.